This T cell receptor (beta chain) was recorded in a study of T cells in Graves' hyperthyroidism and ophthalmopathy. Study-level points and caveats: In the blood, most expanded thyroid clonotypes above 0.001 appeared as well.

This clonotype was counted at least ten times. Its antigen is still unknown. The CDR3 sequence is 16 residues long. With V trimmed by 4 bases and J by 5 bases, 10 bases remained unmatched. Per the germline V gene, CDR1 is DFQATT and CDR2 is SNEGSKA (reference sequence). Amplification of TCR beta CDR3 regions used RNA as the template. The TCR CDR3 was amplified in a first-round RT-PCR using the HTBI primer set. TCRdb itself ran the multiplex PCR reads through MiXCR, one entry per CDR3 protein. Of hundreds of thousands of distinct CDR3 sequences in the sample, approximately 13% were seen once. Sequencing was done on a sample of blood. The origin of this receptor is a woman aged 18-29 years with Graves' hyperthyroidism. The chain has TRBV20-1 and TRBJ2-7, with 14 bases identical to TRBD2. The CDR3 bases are TGCAGTGCTAACCCCTTGACTAGCGGGAGGGGCGACGAGCAGTACTTC. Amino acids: CSANPLTSGRGDEQYF.